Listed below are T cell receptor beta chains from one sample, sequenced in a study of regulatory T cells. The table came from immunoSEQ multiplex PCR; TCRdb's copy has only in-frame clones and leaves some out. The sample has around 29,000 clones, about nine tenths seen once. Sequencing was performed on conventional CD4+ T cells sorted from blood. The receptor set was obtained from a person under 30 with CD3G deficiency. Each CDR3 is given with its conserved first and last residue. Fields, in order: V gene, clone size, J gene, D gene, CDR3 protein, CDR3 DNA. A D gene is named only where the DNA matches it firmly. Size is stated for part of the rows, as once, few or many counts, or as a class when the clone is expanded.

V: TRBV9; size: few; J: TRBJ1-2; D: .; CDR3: CASSVVASNSYGYTF; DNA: TGTGCCAGCAGCGTAGTAGCCAGCAATTCGTATGGCTACACCTTC
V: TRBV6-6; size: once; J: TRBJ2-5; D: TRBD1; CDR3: CASSYTGTGRETQYF; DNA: TGTGCCAGCAGTTACACCGGGACAGGGAGAGAGACCCAGTACTTC
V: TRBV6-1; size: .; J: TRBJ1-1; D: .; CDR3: CASRGGNTEAFF; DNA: TGTGCCAGCAGGGGGGGGAACACTGAAGCTTTCTTT
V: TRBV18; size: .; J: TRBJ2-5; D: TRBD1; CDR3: CASSPRTGAVETQYF; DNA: TGTGCCAGCTCACCTCGTACAGGGGCGGTGGAGACCCAGTACTTC
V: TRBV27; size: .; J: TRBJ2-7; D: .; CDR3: CASSPRVGGYEQYF; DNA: TGTGCCAGCAGTCCCCGCGTGGGGGGCTACGAGCAGTACTTC
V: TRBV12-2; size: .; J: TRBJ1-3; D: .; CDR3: CASRFLHRGPSGNTIYF; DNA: TGTGCAAGTCGCTTTTTACACAGGGGTCCCTCTGGAAACACCATATATTTT
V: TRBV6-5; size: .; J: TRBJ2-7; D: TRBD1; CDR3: CASSRDRGYEQYF; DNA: TGTGCCAGCAGTAGGGACAGGGGGTACGAGCAGTACTTC
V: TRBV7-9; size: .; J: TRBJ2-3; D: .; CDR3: CASSLSGSTDTQYF; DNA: TGTGCCAGCAGCCTCAGCGGGAGCACAGATACGCAGTATTTT
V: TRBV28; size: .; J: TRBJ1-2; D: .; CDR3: CASSSPDYYGYTF; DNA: TGTGCCAGCAGTTCGCCTGACTACTATGGCTACACCTTC
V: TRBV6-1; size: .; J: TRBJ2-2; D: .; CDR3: CASSTQRDAGELFF; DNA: TGTGCCAGCAGTACCCAAAGGGACGCCGGGGAGCTGTTTTTT
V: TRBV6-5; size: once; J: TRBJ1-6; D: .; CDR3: CASSYRDNSPLHF; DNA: TGTGCCAGCAGTTACAGGGATAATTCACCCCTCCACTTT
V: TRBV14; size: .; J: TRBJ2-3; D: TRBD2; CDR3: CASSPVGLAGPPGTDTQYF; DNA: TGTGCCAGCAGCCCCGTAGGACTAGCGGGACCCCCAGGCACAGATACGCAGTATTTT
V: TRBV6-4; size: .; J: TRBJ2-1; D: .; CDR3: CASSPLRGGSYNEQFF; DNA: TGTGCCAGCAGCCCACTCCGTGGAGGCTCCTACAATGAGCAGTTCTTC
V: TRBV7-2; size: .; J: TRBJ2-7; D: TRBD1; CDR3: CASSSQGVLSEQYF; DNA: TGTGCCAGCAGCTCTCAGGGGGTCCTTAGCGAGCAGTACTTC
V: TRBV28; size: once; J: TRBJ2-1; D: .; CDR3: CASSLWSPSNEQFF; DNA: TGTGCCAGCAGTTTATGGTCCCCCTCTAATGAGCAGTTCTTC
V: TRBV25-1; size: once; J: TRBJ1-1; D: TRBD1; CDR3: CASRDGTGTAEAFF; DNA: TGTGCCAGCAGAGACGGGACAGGAACCGCTGAAGCTTTCTTT
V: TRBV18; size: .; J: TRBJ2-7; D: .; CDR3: CASSLTLTYEQYF; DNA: TGTGCCAGCTCTCTGACTCTCACCTACGAGCAGTACTTC
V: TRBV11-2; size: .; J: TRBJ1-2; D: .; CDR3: CASSLDWATGDGYTF; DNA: TGTGCCAGCAGCTTAGATTGGGCGACAGGCGATGGCTACACCTTC
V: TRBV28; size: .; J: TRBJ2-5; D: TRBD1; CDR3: CASSSGQVGQETQYF; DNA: TGTGCCAGCAGTTCGGGACAGGTTGGCCAAGAGACCCAGTACTTC
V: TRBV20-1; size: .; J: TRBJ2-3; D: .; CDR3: CSASEKSTQYF; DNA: TGCAGTGCTAGCGAAAAGAGTACGCAGTATTTT
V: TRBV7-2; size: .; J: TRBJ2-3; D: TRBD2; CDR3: CASSLGLTAPVDTQYF; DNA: TGTGCCAGCAGCTTGGGACTAACGGCACCGGTGGATACGCAGTATTTT
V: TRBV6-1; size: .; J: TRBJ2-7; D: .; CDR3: CASMRYSYEQYF; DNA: TGTGCCAGCATGAGGTACTCCTACGAGCAGTACTTC
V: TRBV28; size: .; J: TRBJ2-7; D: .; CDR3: CASSSHYEQYF; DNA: TGTGCCAGCAGTTCACATTACGAGCAGTACTTC
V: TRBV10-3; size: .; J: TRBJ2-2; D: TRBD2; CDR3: CAISPGLAGPTGELFF; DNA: TGTGCCATCAGTCCCGGACTAGCGGGTCCCACCGGGGAGCTGTTTTTT
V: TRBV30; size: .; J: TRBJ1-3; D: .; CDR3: CAWSGQGVGSTGNTIYF; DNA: TGTGCCTGGAGTGGTCAAGGGGTAGGGAGTACTGGAAACACCATATATTTT
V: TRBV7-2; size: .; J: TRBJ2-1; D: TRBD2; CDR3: CAREQRGGYEQFF; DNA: TGTGCCCGGGAGCAGCGGGGGGGCTATGAGCAGTTCTTC
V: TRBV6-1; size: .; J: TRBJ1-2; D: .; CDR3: CASSEASGYGYTF; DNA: TGTGCCAGCAGTGAAGCCTCAGGCTATGGCTACACCTTC
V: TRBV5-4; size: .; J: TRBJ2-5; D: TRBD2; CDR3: CASSLTLAGIGETQYF; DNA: TGTGCCAGCAGCTTGACGCTAGCGGGTATCGGGGAGACCCAGTACTTC
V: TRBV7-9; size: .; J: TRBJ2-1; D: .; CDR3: CASSLDTGEQFF; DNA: TGTGCCAGCAGCTTAGACACCGGTGAGCAGTTCTTC
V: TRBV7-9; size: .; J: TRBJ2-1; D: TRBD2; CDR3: CASSSRSGGLDNEQFF; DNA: TGTGCCAGCAGCTCCCGAAGCGGGGGATTGGACAATGAGCAGTTCTTC
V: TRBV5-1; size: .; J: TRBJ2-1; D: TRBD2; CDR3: CASSLTGTSGLGGQFF; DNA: TGCGCCAGCAGCCTAACCGGGACTAGCGGTTTAGGGGGGCAGTTCTTC
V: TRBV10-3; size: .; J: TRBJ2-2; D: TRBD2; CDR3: CAISAGTSGRGTGELFF; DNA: TGTGCCATCAGCGCCGGGACTAGCGGGAGGGGCACCGGGGAGCTGTTTTTT
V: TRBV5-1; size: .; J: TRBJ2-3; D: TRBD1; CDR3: CASSPRDRGTDTQYF; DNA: TGCGCCAGCAGCCCCCGGGACAGGGGGACAGATACGCAGTATTTT
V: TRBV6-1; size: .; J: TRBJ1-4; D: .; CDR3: CASRPTSSNEKLFF; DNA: TGTGCCAGCAGGCCTACAAGTAGTAATGAAAAACTGTTTTTT
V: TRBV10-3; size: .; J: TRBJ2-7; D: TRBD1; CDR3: CAIAGTGLYEQYF; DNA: TGTGCCATTGCTGGGACAGGTCTTTACGAGCAGTACTTC
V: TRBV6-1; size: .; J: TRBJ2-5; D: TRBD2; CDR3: CASRSVVAGRSEYF; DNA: TGTGCCAGCAGGTCGGTGGTAGCGGGACGGAGTGAGTACTTC
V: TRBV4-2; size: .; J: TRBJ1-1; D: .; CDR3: CASSQVRAGGDTEAFF; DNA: TGTGCCAGCAGCCAAGTCCGGGCAGGAGGGGACACTGAAGCTTTCTTT
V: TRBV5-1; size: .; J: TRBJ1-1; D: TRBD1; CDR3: CASSPRTGGSPEAFF; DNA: TGCGCCAGCAGCCCTCGGACAGGGGGGTCCCCTGAAGCTTTCTTT
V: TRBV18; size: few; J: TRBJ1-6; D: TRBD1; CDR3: CASSPRTGVSPLHF; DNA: TGTGCCAGCTCACCACGGACAGGGGTATCACCCCTCCACTTT
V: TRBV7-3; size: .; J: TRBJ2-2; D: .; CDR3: CASSSTGGLFAGELFF; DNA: TGTGCCAGCAGCTCCACGGGGGGCCTATTCGCCGGGGAGCTGTTTTTT
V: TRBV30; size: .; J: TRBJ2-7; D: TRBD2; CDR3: CAWSWGPSGYSYEQYF; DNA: TGTGCCTGGAGTTGGGGCCCTAGCGGGTATTCCTACGAGCAGTACTTC
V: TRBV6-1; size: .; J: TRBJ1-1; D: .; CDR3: CASSEARTDSEAFF; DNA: TGTGCCAGCAGTGAAGCACGGACAGACTCTGAAGCTTTCTTT
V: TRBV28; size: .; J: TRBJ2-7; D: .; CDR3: CASSLGILDEQYF; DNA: TGTGCCAGCAGTTTGGGCATTCTGGACGAGCAGTACTTC
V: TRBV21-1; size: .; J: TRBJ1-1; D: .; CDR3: CASSKVSNKNTEAFF; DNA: TGTGCCAGCAGCAAAGTTTCGAACAAGAACACTGAAGCTTTCTTT
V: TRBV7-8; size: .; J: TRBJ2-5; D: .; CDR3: CASSLVASALGETQYF; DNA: TGTGCCAGCAGCTTAGTGGCTAGCGCCCTAGGAGAGACCCAGTACTTC
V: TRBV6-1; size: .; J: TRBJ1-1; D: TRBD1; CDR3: CASSSQTTGPTEAFF; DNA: TGTGCCAGCAGTTCCCAAACGACAGGGCCCACTGAAGCTTTCTTT
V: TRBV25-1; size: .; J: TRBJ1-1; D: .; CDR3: CASSVQGTEAFF; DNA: TGTGCCAGCAGTGTGCAGGGCACTGAAGCTTTCTTT
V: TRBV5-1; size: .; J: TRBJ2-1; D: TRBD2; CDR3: CASSPSLRTSAERGEQFF; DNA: TGCGCCAGCAGCCCGTCACTACGGACTAGCGCGGAAAGGGGTGAGCAGTTCTTC
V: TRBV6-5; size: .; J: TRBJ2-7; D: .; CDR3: CASSLGGKTYEQYF; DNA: TGTGCCAGCAGCCTCGGGGGTAAGACCTACGAGCAGTACTTC
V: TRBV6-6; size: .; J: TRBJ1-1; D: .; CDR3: CASSIRGGDTEAFF; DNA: TGTGCCAGCAGTATACGAGGGGGGGACACTGAAGCTTTCTTT
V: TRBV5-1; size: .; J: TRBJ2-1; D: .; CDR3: CASSLTDGSYEQFF; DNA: TGCGCCAGCAGCTTGACCGACGGGAGCTATGAGCAGTTCTTC
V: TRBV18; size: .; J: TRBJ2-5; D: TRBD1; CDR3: CASSHGTGGRETQYF; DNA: TGTGCCAGCTCCCACGGCACAGGGGGTCGGGAGACCCAGTACTTC
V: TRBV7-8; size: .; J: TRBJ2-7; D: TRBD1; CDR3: CASSQGQGREQYF; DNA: TGTGCCAGCAGCCAGGGACAGGGTCGGGAGCAGTACTTC
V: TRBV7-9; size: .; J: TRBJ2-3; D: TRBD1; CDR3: CASSVSTGALDTQYF; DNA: TGTGCCAGCAGCGTATCGACAGGGGCGTTAGATACGCAGTATTTT
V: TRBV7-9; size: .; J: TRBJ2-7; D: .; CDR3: CASSLNSGSYEQYF; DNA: TGTGCCAGCAGCTTGAACAGCGGCTCCTACGAGCAGTACTTC
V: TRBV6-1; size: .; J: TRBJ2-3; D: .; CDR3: CASSTKTMRDTQYF; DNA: TGTGCCAGCAGCACTAAGACCATGCGAGATACGCAGTATTTT
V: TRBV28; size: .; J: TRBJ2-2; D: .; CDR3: CASSFWAKGELFF; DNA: TGTGCCAGCAGTTTCTGGGCTAAAGGGGAGCTGTTTTTT
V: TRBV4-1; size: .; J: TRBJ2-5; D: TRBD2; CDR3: CASSQTGLVETQYF; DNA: TGCGCCAGCAGCCAAACCGGACTAGTAGAGACCCAGTACTTC
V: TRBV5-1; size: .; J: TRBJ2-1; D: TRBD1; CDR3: CASSLVVGQRYNEQFF; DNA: TGCGCCAGCAGCTTGGTAGTGGGACAGCGATACAATGAGCAGTTCTTC